Presented here are 19 T cell receptor beta chains from one specimen sequenced in a study of blood T cell repertoires in COVID-19. Method: immunoSEQ multiplex PCR; TCRdb's copy keeps in-frame clones and lacks some. The sample shows approximately 190,000 clones, over 80% of them seen only once. The source material was peripheral blood. The source of these receptors is a woman aged 60-70 years with COVID-19, enrolled during active disease.

The chain joins TRBV6-5 to TRBJ1-4; 7 nucleotides match TRBD1. Germline V gene lookup returns CDR1 MNHEY and CDR2 SVGAGI. The CDR3 is 15 residues long. V was clipped by 5 bases and J by 7 bases; unmatched bases: 10. DNA of the CDR3: TGTGCCAGCAGTCCGACGACAGGGTTTAGTGAAAAACTGTTTTTT. Its protein is CASSPTTGFSEKLFF.

The CDR3 here is CASSQDESFNEKLFF. Written as DNA, the CDR3 is TGTGCCAGCAGCCAAGATGAGAGCTTTAATGAAAAACTGTTTTTT. The V gene is TRBV3-1 (or the pseudogene TRBV3-2), the J gene TRBJ1-4; no definite D call. CDR1 is LGHDT, CDR2 YNNKEL, per germline (reference sequence). The V end was cut by 0 bases, the J end by 4 bases, with 9 bases between. The length of the CDR3 is 15 residues.

CDR3 residues: CASSETGGEEEKLFF. The CDR3 coding sequence is TGCGCCAGCAGCGAGACAGGGGGCGAGGAGGAAAAACTGTTTTTT. J is TRBJ1-4 and V is TRBV5-1; 10 bases match TRBD1. Germline V CDR1 and CDR2: SGHRS, YFSETQ. Trimming cost V 4 bases and J 8 bases; bases outside gene matches: 8. This CDR3 contains 15 residues.

This clone appeared a single time. V gene TRBV18 combines with J gene TRBJ2-3; TRBD2 matches 12 bases. Trimming cost V 3 bases and J 0 bases; bases outside gene matches: 13. CDR3 size: 20 residues. CDR1 and CDR2 (germline): KGHSH, LQKENI. The CDR3 coding sequence is TGTGCCAGCTCACCCTGGACTAGCGGGGACATGCGGACTAGCACAGATACGCAGTATTTT. It specifies CASSPWTSGDMRTSTDTQYF.

The chain carries TRBV7-9 and TRBJ1-4; 9 bases map to TRBD1. This CDR3 has 16 residues. J lost 5 bases, V lost 1 base, and 5 bases had no gene match. Germline V gene lookup returns CDR1 SEHNR and CDR2 FQNEAQ (reference sequence). This chain's CDR3 is CASSLGGGTGNEKLFF. The CDR3, as DNA: TGTGCCAGCAGCTTAGGAGGAGGGACAGGGAATGAAAAACTGTTTTTT.

This clone was picked up a small number of times. The genes are TRBV12-3 or TRBV12-4 and TRBJ1-2; D is ambiguous. The CDR3 is 13 residues long. The V gene lost 1 base and the J gene lost 4 bases, with 7 bases spanning the gap. The DNA of the CDR3 is TGTGCCAGCAGTTTAGGGCAGATCTATGGCTACACCTTC. It specifies CASSLGQIYGYTF.

V usage is TRBV5-4 and J usage is TRBJ1-2; 9 bases agree with TRBD1. CDR1 and CDR2 (germline): SGHNT, YYREEE (reference sequence). This CDR3 has 15 residues. V gave up 2 bases and J gave up 4 bases; unmatched junction bases: 6. The CDR3, as DNA: TGTGCCAGCAGCTTTCCCGGGACAGGGAGCTATGGCTACACCTTC. It translates to CASSFPGTGSYGYTF.

The chain has TRBV6-1 and TRBJ2-3, with unresolved D. CDR1 is MNHNS, CDR2 SASEGT, per germline. The CDR3 totals 14 residues. V was clipped by 5 bases and J by 2 bases, with 11 bases between them. The CDR3 nucleotides are TGTGCCAGCAGTTATCTTTCCTCCACAGATACGCAGTATTTT. Its protein product is CASSYLSSTDTQYF.

This clone appeared a few times. The chain couples TRBV2 to TRBJ1-6; TRBD1 is a possible D gene (5 bases). The CDR3 spans 14 residues. Germline V CDR1 and CDR2: SNHLY, FYNNEI. The germline V and J ends were trimmed by 6 bases and 10 bases, with 16 bases remaining between them. CDR3 residues: CASRQDGGGSPLHF. CDR3 in DNA: TGTGCCAGCAGGCAAGATGGGGGAGGATCACCCCTCCACTTT.

V gene TRBV9 combines with J gene TRBJ1-4; weak D call: TRBD1 (6 bases). There are 15 residues in the CDR3. V lost 4 bases, J lost 8 bases, and 18 bases lay in between. From germline, CDR1 is SGDLS and CDR2 YYNGEE. This CDR3 reads CASSRPANQGEKLFF. In DNA form, the CDR3 reads TGTGCCAGCAGCCGACCAGCGAATCAGGGGGAAAAACTGTTTTTT. Full variable domain (outside the CDR3, taken from reference TRBV9 and TRBJ1-4): DSGVTQTPKHLITATGQRVTLRCSPRSGDLSVYWYQQSLDQGLQFLIQYYNGEERAKGNILERFSAQQFPDLHSELNLSSLELGDSALYFCASSRPANQGEKLFFGSGTQLSVL.

The V call is TRBV7-9, the J call TRBJ1-1, with D hard to call. The V gene's germline CDR1 is SEHNR and CDR2 FQNEAQ (reference sequence). This CDR3 spans 16 amino acids. Trimming removed 5 bases from V and 1 base from J, with 17 bases in between. CDR3 sequence reads: CASSRYPDHGNTEAFF. The CDR3 DNA reads as TGTGCCAGCAGCCGGTACCCCGATCATGGGAACACTGAAGCTTTCTTT.

The chain is built from TRBV4-2 and TRBJ2-4, with D uncertain. Trimming removed 0 bases at V and 8 bases at J, with 8 bases between. The CDR3 runs 13 residues. Per the germline V gene, CDR1 is LGHNA and CDR2 is YNFKEQ. The CDR3 spells CASSQEAEDIQYF. CDR3 bases: TGTGCCAGCAGCCAAGAGGCAGAAGACATTCAGTACTTC.

The chain joins TRBV7-2 to TRBJ1-6; D is uncertain. Germline V CDR1 and CDR2: SGHTA, FQGNSA. V gave up 0 bases and J gave up 8 bases, with 8 bases separating them. This CDR3 is 14 amino acids long. The CDR3 region is CASSLARSHSPLHF. The CDR3 bases are TGTGCCAGCAGCTTAGCACGGTCACATTCACCCCTCCACTTT.

This chain uses TRBV5-5 with TRBJ2-1; 11 bases match TRBD2. V lost 2 bases and J lost 10; bases outside the gene matches: 5. The germline CDR1 and CDR2 sequences are SGHKS and YYEKEE (reference sequence). This CDR3 comprises 14 residues. The CDR3, as DNA: TGTGCCAGCAGCTTTAGCGGGGGGGCCTGGGAGCAGTTCTTC. Protein sequence: CASSFSGGAWEQFF. Variable domain in full (rest from reference TRBV5-5 and TRBJ2-1): DAGVTQSPTHLIKTRGQQVTLRCSPISGHKSVSWYQQVLGQGPQFIFQYYEKEERGRGNFPDRFSARQFPNYSSELNVNALLLGDSALYLCASSFSGGAWEQFFGPGTRLTVL.

This chain uses TRBV24-1 with TRBJ2-7; 10 bases line up with TRBD1. Germline V gives CDR1 KGHDR, CDR2 SFDVKD. The CDR3 spans 15 residues. J gave up 6 bases and V 3 bases, and 7 bases lay outside the gene matches. The CDR3 is CATSDAGTGAGEQYF. In DNA, the CDR3 is TGTGCCACCAGTGATGCCGGGACAGGGGCGGGCGAGCAGTACTTC.

Remarks on this clone: Additional DNA sequences in this sample encode the identical CDR3. This chain uses TRBV5-1 with TRBJ1-1; D not certain. The CDR3 totals 13 residues. Per germline, CDR1 SGHRS and CDR2 YFSETQ. Trimming took 0 bases from V and 1 from J, leaving 4 bases between them. CDR3 DNA: TGCGCCAGCAGCTTGGGAGGGAACACTGAAGCTTTCTTT. Translated, it gives CASSLGGNTEAFF.

The J gene is TRBJ1-5, the V gene TRBV2; tentative D call: TRBD1 (6 bases). The CDR3 is 14 amino acids. CDR1 and CDR2 from the germline V gene are SNHLY and FYNNEI. V shed 4 bases and J shed 4 bases, with 11 bases lying between them. DNA of the CDR3: TGTGCCAGCAGTGCCGGGACACCAAATCAGCCCCAGCATTTT. Protein sequence: CASSAGTPNQPQHF. The entire variable domain, with the rest obtained from reference TRBV2 and TRBJ1-5, is as follows: EPEVTQTPSHQVTQMGQEVILRCVPISNHLYFYWYRQILGQKVEFLVSFYNNEISEKSEIFDDQFSVERPDGSNFTLKIRSTKLEDSAMYFCASSAGTPNQPQHFGDGTRLSIL.

The chain employs TRBV7-9 and TRBJ1-3; TRBD1 might be the D (6 bases). Deletions cut 5 bases from V and 4 bases from J, with 12 bases between. The CDR3 length is 14 residues. CDR1 and CDR2 from the germline V gene are SEHNR and FQNEAQ (reference sequence). The CDR3 protein is CASSPGAAGNTIYF. In nucleotides, the CDR3 is TGTGCCAGCAGCCCAGGGGCAGCAGGAAACACCATATATTTT.

This clone was observed a single time. The CDR3, as DNA: TGTGCCAGCAATGGGGCAGGTCATTCACCCCTCCACTTT. Its protein product is CASNGAGHSPLHF. V gene TRBV2 combines with J gene TRBJ1-6, with a weak D call TRBD1 (5 bases). Trimming pared 7 bases from V and 8 bases from J, leaving 12 bases between. Germline V gene lookup returns CDR1 SNHLY and CDR2 FYNNEI. The CDR3 has 13 residues. The full variable domain, completed using reference TRBV2 and TRBJ1-6, is EPEVTQTPSHQVTQMGQEVILRCVPISNHLYFYWYRQILGQKVEFLVSFYNNEISEKSEIFDDQFSVERPDGSNFTLKIRSTKLEDSAMYFCASNGAGHSPLHFGNGTRLTVT.